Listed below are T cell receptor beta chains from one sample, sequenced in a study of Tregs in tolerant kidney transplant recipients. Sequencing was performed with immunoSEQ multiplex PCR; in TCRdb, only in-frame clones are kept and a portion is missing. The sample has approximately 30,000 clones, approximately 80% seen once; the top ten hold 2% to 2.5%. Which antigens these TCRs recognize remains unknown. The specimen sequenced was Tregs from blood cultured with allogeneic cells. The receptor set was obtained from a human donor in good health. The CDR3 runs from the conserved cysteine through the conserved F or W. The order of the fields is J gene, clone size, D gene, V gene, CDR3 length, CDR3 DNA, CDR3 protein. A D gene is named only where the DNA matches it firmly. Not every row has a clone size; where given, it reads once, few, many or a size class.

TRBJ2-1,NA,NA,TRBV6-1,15,TGTGCCAGCAGTGTGATGAATAGGCGCTACAATGAGCAGTTCTTC,CASSVMNRRYNEQFF
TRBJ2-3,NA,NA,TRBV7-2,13,TGTGCCAGCAGCTTAAACTATCTAGATACGCAGTATTTT,CASSLNYLDTQYF
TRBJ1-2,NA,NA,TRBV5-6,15,TGTGCCAGCAGCTTTCGGGGGGTATTCGGTCCGGGCTACACCTTC,CASSFRGVFGPGYTF
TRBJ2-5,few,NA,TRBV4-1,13,TGCGCCAGCAGCCTTTTCTTAAGGGAGACCCAGTACTTC,CASSLFLRETQYF
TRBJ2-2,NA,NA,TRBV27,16,TGTGCCAGCAGTTTTAGGGTGGAGCATAACACCGGGGAGCTGTTTTTT,CASSFRVEHNTGELFF
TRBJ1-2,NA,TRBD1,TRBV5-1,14,TGCGCCAGCAGCTTAACAGGGGTTAACTATGGCTACACCTTC,CASSLTGVNYGYTF
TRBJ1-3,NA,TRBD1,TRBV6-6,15,TGTGCCAGCAGCGCGACCGGGACAGGGGAAAACACCATATATTTT,CASSATGTGENTIYF
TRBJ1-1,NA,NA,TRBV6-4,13,TGTGCCAGCAGTGACAGAATGAACACTGAAGCTTTCTTT,CASSDRMNTEAFF
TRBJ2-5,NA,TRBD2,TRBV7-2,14,TGTGCCAGCACAAGCGGGGGGACCCAAGAGACCCAGTACTTC,CASTSGGTQETQYF
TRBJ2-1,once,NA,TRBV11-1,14,TGTGCCAGCAGCTTAGGGAGGAGGCTCAATGAGCAGTTCTTC,CASSLGRRLNEQFF
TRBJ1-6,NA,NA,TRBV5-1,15,TGCGCCAGCAGCTTGGAAACGGGTTATAATTCACCCCTCCACTTT,CASSLETGYNSPLHF
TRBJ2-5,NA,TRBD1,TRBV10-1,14,TGCGCCAGCAGTAAGACAGGGGGCGGTAAGACCCAGTACTTC,CASSKTGGGKTQYF
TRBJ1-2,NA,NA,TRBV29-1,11,TGCAGCGTCCTCTCAGGTGGTGGCTACACCTTC,CSVLSGGGYTF
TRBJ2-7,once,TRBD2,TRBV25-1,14,TGTGCCAGCAGTAGGGCGGGGGGAGTCTACGAGCAGTACTTC,CASSRAGGVYEQYF
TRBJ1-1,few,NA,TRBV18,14,TGTGCCAGCTCACCAAGAGCAGGGGAGGCTGAAGCTTTCTTT,CASSPRAGEAEAFF
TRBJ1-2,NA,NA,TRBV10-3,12,TGTGCCATCAGTGAGGGGCAGGATGGCTACACCTTC,CAISEGQDGYTF
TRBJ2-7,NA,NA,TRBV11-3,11,TGTGCCAGCAGCTTGGACTACGAGCAGTACTTC,CASSLDYEQYF
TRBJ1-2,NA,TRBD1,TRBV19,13,TGTGCCAGTAGTCCCCGACAGGGGTTAGGCTACACCTTC,CASSPRQGLGYTF
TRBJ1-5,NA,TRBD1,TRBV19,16,TGTGCCAGTAGTATATCCGAAGACAGGGGGCTACAGCCCCAGCATTTT,CASSISEDRGLQPQHF
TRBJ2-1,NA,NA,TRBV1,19,TGCACCAGCAGCCTTACGTCCATACCGGGACTAGCGGGACTAAATGAGCAGTTCTTC,CTSSLTSIPGLAGLNEQFF
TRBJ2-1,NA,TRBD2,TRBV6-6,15,TGTGCCAGCAGTTACCTAGCGGGGGGGCAAAATGAGCAGTTCTTC,CASSYLAGGQNEQFF
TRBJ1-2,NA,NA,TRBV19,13,TGTGCCAGTAGTATTAATAAAGGAAACAGCTACACCTTC,CASSINKGNSYTF
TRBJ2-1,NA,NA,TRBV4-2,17,TGTGCCAGCAGCCAAGACAGGGACGGGACCCCCCAGAATGAGCAGTTCTTC,CASSQDRDGTPQNEQFF
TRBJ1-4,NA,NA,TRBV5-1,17,TGCGCCAGCAGCCGAGACAGGCTTCCCAATGGTAATGAAAAACTGTTTTTT,CASSRDRLPNGNEKLFF
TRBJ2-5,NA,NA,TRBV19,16,TGTGCCAGTAGTACCCGTGCCGGGACCCTGGGGGAGACCCAGTACTTC,CASSTRAGTLGETQYF
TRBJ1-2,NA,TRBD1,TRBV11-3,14,TGTGCCAGCAGCTACGGACAGGCTAACTATGGCTACACCTTC,CASSYGQANYGYTF
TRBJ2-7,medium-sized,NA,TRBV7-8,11,TGTGCCAGCAGCCCCCTTTACGAGCAGTACTTC,CASSPLYEQYF
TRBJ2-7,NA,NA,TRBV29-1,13,TGCAGCGTTGTTACCGCTAGCCCCTACGAGCAGTACTTC,CSVVTASPYEQYF
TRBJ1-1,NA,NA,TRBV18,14,TGTGCCAGCTCACCACCAGGGCGGAACACTGAAGCTTTCTTT,CASSPPGRNTEAFF
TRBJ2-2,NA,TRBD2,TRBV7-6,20,TGTGCCAGCAGCAAGGAAATCAGGGGTAGCGGGAGGTTTTCCACCGGGGAGCTGTTTTTT,CASSKEIRGSGRFSTGELFF
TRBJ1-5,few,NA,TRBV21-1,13,TGTGCCTCCCGAACAGGGGGCAATCAGCCCCAGCATTTT,CASRTGGNQPQHF
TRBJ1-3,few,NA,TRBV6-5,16,TGTGCCAGCAGTTCCACGACGCACAGCTCTGGAAACACCATATATTTT,CASSSTTHSSGNTIYF
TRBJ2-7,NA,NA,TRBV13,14,TGTGCCAGCAGCTTAGGGGACCTAATGGGCGAGCAGTACTTC,CASSLGDLMGEQYF
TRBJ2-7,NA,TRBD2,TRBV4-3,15,TGCGCCAGCAGCCAAGGGACTAGCGGGAGCCACGAGCAGTACTTC,CASSQGTSGSHEQYF
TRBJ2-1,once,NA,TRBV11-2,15,TGTGCCAGCAGCTTAGTTGGGGCTTCCTACAATGAGCAGTTCTTC,CASSLVGASYNEQFF
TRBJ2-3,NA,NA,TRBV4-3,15,TGCGCCAGCAGCCAAGGGGCCCCCCGATTGGGTACGCAGTATTTT,CASSQGAPRLGTQYF
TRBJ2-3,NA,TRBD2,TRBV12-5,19,TGTGCTAGTGGTTTGGAGCATACGATCGGGGGGGCGCGGATAGATACGCAGTATTTT,CASGLEHTIGGARIDTQYF
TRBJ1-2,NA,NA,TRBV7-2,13,TGTGCCAGCAGCTTAGACTGGGAACGCGGCTACACCTTC,CASSLDWERGYTF
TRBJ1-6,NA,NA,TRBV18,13,TGTGCCAGCTCACCATTGTTTGGGTCACCCCTCCACTTT,CASSPLFGSPLHF
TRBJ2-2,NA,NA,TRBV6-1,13,TGTGCCAGCAGTCGGGATAACACCGGGGAGCTGTTTTTT,CASSRDNTGELFF
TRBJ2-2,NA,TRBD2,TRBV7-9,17,TGTGCCAGCAGCTTAGCCGGGACTAGCTTTAACACCGGGGAGCTGTTTTTT,CASSLAGTSFNTGELFF
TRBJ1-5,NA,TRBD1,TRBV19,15,TGTGCCAGTAGTAGGACAGGGGTCGGCAATCAGCCCCAGCATTTT,CASSRTGVGNQPQHF
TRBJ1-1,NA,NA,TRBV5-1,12,TGCGCCAGCAGCTTGGCCAACACTGAAGCTTTCTTT,CASSLANTEAFF
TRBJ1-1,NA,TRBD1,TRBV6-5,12,TGTGCCAGCAGTTACCCGGGACAGGGGCAGTTCTTT,CASSYPGQGQFF
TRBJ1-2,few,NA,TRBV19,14,TGTGCCAGTAGAATCGCTCAGGGACTCTATGGCTACACCTTC,CASRIAQGLYGYTF
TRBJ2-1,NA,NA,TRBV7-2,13,TGTGCCAGCAGCCTGGGATTAGACAATGAGCAGTTCTTC,CASSLGLDNEQFF
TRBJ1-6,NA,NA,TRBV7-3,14,TGTGCCAGCAGCTTAACAGGGGGGGATTCACCCCTCCACTTT,CASSLTGGDSPLHF
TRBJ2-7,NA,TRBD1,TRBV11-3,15,TGTGCCAGCAGCTTCGACAGGGAATACTCCTACGAGCAGTACTTC,CASSFDREYSYEQYF
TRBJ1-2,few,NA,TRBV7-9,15,TGTGCCAGCAGCTTCTACGGACAGAAACCCTATGGCTACACCTTC,CASSFYGQKPYGYTF
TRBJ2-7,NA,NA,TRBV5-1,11,TGCGCCAGCAGCCCGGCCTACGAGCAGTACTTC,CASSPAYEQYF
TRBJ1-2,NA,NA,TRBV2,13,TGTGCCAGCAGGCCGGTCAGGAACTATGGCTACACCTTC,CASRPVRNYGYTF
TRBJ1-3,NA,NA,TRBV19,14,TGTGCCAGTAGTACCCAGCTCTCTGGAAACACCATATATTTT,CASSTQLSGNTIYF
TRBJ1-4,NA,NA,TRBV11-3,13,TGTGCCAGCAGTGGGGCATCTAATGAAAAACTGTTTTTT,CASSGASNEKLFF
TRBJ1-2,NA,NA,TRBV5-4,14,TGTGCCAGCAGCTTGGACCGGATTAACTATGGCTACACCTTC,CASSLDRINYGYTF
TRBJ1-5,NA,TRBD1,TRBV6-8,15,TGTGCCAGCACTCTCACCGGGACAGGCTGTCAGCCCCAGCATTTT,CASTLTGTGCQPQHF
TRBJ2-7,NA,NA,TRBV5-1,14,TGCGCCAGCAGCCCCCGTTTAGGGAGTTACGAGCAGTACTTC,CASSPRLGSYEQYF
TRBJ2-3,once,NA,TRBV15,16,TGTGCCACCAGCAGAGATTTGAGACGTAGCACAGATACGCAGTATTTT,CATSRDLRRSTDTQYF